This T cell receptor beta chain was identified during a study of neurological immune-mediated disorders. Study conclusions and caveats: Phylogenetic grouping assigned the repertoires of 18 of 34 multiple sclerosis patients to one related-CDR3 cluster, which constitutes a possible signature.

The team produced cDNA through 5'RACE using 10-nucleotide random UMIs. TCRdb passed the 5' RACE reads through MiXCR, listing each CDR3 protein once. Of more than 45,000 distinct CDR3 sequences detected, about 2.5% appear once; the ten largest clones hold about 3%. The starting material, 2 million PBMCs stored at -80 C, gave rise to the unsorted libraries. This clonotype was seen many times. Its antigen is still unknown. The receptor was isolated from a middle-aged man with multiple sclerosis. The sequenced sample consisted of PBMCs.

The CDR3 spells CASSSRLGGGPYNEQFF. Written as DNA, the CDR3 is TGTGCCAGCAGCTCCCGACTAGGTGGTGGCCCCTACAATGAGCAGTTCTTC. The V and J genes are TRBV7-2 and TRBJ2-1; possible D gene TRBD2, 6 bases. In germline, CDR1 is SGHTA, CDR2 FQGNSA. CDR3 length: 17 residues. With 4 bases removed from V and 2 bases from J, the gap between germline ends came to 18 bases.